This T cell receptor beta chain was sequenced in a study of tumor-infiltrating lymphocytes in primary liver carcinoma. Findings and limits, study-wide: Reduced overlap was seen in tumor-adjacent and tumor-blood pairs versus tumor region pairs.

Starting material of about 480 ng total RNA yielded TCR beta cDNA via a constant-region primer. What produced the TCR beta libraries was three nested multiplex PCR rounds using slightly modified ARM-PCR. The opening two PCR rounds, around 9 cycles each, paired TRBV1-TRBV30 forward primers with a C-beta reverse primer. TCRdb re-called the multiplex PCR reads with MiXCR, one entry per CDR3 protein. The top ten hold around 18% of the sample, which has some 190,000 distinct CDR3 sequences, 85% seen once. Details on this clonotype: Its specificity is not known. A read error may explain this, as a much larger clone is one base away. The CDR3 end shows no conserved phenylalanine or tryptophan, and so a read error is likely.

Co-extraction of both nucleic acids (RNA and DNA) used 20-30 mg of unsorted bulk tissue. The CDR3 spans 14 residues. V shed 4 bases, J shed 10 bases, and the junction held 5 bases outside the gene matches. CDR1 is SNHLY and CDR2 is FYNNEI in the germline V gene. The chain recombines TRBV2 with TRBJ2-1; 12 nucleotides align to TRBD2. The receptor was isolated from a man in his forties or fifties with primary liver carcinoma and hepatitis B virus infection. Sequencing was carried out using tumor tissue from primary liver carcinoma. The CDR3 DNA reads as TGTGCCAGCAGTGGGACTAGCGGGGCCCGGGAGCAGTTCATC. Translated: CASSGTSGAREQFI.